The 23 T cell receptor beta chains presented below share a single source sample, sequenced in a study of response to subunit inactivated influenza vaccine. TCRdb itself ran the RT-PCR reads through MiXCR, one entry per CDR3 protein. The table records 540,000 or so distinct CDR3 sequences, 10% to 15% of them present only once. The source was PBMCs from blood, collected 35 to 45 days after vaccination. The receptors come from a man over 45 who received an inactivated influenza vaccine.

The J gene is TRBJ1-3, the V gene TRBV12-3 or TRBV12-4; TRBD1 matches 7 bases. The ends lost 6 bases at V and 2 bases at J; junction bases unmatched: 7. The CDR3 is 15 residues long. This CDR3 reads CASRTGWSTGNTIYF. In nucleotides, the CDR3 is TGTGCCAGCAGGACAGGGTGGAGTACTGGAAACACCATATATTTT.

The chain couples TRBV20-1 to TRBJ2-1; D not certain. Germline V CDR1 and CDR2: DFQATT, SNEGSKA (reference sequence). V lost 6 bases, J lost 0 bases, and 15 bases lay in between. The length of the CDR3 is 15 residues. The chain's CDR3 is CSAPRHYGSYNEQFF. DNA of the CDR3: TGCAGTGCCCCCCGGCATTACGGCTCCTACAATGAGCAGTTCTTC.

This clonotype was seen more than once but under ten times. The CDR3 coding sequence is TGTGCCAGTAGAGGGCCAGGTCTCGGGGCTGCAGATACGCAGTATTTT. This encodes CASRGPGLGAADTQYF. This chain links TRBV19 with TRBJ2-3; D may match TRBD1 or TRBD2 (5 bases each). CDR3 size: 16 residues. Trimming took off 6 bases at V and 4 bases at J, with 20 bases between the two ends. Germline V gene lookup returns CDR1 LNHDA and CDR2 SQIVND (reference sequence).

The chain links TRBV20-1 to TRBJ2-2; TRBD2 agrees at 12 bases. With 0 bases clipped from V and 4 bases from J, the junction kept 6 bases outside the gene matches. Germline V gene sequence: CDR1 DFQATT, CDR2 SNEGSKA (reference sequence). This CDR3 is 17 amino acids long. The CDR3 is CSARDASGRAGTGELFF. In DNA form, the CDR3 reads TGCAGTGCTAGAGACGCTAGCGGGAGGGCCGGCACCGGGGAGCTGTTTTTT.

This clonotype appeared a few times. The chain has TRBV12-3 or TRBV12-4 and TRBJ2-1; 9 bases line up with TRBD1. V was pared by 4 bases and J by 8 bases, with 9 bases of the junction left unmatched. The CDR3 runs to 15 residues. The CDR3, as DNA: TGTGCCAGCAGTTATTCGGGACAGGGTAGGGATGAGCAGTTCTTC. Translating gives CASSYSGQGRDEQFF.

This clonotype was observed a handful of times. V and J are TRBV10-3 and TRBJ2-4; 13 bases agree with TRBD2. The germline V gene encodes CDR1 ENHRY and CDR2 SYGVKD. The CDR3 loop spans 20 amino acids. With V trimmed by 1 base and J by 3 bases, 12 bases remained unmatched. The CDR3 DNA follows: TGTGCCATCAGTGAGTTAGGGACTAGCGGGATCACTAATGTCAAAAACATTCAGTACTTC. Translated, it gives CAISELGTSGITNVKNIQYF.

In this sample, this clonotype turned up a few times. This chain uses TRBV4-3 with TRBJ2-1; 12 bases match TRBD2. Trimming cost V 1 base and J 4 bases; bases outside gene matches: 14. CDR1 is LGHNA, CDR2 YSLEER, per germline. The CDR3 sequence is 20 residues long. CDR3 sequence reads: CASSQGLAGVIAPPYNEQFF. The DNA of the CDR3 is TGCGCCAGCAGCCAAGGACTAGCGGGAGTTATAGCGCCACCTTACAATGAGCAGTTCTTC.

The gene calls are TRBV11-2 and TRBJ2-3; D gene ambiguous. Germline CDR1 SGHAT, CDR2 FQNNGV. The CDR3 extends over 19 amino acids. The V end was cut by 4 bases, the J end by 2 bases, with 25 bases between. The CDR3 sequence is CASSSSPVRVGPNTDTQYF. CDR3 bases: TGTGCCAGCAGCTCATCCCCTGTTCGTGTCGGTCCAAACACAGATACGCAGTATTTT. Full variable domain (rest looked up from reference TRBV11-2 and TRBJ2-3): EAGVAQSPRYKIIEKRQSVAFWCNPISGHATLYWYQQILGQGPKLLIQFQNNGVVDDSQLPKDRFSAERLKGVDSTLKIQPAKLEDSAVYLCASSSSPVRVGPNTDTQYFGPGTRLTVL.

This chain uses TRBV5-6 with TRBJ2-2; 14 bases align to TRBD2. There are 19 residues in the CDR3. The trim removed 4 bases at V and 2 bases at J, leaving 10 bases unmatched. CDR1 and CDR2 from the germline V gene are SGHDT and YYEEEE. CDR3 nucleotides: TGTGCCAGCAGCGTCCTGCCAGGGACTAGCGGGAGAAACACCGGGGAGCTGTTTTTT. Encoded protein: CASSVLPGTSGRNTGELFF. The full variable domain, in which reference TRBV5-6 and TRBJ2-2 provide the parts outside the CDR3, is DAGVTQSPTHLIKTRGQQVTLRCSPKSGHDTVSWYQQALGQGPQFIFQYYEEEERQRGNFPDRFSGHQFPNYSSELNVNALLLGDSALYLCASSVLPGTSGRNTGELFFGEGSRLTVL.

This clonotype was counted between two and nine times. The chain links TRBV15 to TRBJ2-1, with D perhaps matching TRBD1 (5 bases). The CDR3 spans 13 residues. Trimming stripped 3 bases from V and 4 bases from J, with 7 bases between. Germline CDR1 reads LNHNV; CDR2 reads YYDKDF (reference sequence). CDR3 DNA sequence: TGTGCCACCAGCAGGACAGATTACAATGAGCAGTTCTTC. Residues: CATSRTDYNEQFF.

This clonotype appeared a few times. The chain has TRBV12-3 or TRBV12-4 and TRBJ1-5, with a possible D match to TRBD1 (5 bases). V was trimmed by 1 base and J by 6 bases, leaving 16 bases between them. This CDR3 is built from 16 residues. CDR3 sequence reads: CASSLGSGLGGQPQHF. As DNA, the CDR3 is TGTGCCAGCAGTTTAGGGTCAGGCCTTGGGGGTCAGCCCCAGCATTTT.

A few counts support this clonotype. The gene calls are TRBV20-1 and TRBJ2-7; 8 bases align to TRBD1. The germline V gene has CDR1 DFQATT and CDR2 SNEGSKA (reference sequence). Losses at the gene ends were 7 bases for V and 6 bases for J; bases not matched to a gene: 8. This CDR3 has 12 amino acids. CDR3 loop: CSGSRGPGEQYF. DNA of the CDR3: TGCAGTGGAAGCAGGGGGCCCGGCGAGCAGTACTTC.

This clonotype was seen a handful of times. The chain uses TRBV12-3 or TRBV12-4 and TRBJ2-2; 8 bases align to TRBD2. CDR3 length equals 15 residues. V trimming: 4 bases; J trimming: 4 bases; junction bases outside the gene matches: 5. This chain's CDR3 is CASSWQRGFTGELFF. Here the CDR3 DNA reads TGTGCCAGCAGTTGGCAGCGGGGGTTCACCGGGGAGCTGTTTTTT.

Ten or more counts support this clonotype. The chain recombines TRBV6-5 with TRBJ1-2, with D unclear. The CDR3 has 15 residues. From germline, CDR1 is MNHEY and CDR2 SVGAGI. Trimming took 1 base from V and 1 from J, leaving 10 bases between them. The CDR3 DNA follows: TGTGCCAGCAGTTACTTAGGAAAGGATAACTATGGCTACACCTTC. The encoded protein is CASSYLGKDNYGYTF.

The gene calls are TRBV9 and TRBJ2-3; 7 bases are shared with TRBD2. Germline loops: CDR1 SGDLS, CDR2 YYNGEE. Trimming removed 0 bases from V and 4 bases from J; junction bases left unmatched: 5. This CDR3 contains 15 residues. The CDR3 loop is CASSVVGTTSDTQYF. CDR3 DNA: TGTGCCAGCAGCGTAGTTGGGACTACGTCAGATACGCAGTATTTT.

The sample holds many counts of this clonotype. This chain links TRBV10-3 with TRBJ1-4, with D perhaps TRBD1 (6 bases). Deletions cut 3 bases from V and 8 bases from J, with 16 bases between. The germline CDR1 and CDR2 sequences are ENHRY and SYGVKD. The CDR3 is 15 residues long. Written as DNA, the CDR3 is TGTGCCATCAGTGACTCCGGGGGCTTTCAGGAAAAACTGTTTTTT. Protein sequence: CAISDSGGFQEKLFF.

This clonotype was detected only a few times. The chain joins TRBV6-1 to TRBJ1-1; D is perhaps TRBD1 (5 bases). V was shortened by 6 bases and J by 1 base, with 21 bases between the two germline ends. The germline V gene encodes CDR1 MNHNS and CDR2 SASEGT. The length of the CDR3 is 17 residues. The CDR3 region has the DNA TGTGCCAGCAGCAATGGACTGTCCCGGGGCTGGAACACTGAAGCTTTCTTT. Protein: CASSNGLSRGWNTEAFF.

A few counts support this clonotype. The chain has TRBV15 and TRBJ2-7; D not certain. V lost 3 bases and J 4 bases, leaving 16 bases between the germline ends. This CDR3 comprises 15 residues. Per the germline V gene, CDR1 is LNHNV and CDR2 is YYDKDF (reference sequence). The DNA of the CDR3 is TGTGCCACCAGCAGCCTGATCCGGGCCCCATACGAGCAGTACTTC. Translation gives CATSSLIRAPYEQYF.

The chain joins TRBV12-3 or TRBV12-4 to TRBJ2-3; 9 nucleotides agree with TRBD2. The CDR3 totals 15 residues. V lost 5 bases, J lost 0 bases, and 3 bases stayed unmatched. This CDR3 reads CASSVGLASTDTQYF. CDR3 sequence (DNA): TGTGCCAGCAGTGTCGGACTAGCGAGCACAGATACGCAGTATTTT.

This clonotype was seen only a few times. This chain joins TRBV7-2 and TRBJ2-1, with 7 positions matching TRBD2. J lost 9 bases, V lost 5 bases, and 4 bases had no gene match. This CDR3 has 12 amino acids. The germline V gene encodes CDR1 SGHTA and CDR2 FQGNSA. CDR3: CASSATSVEQFF. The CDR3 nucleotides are TGTGCCAGCAGCGCCACTAGCGTTGAGCAGTTCTTC.

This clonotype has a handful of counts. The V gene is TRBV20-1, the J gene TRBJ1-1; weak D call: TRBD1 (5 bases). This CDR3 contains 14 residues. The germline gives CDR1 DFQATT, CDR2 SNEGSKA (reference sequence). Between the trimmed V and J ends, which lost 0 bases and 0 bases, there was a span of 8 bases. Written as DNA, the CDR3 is TGCAGTGCTAGAGATGGGGGTATGAACACTGAAGCTTTCTTT. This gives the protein CSARDGGMNTEAFF.

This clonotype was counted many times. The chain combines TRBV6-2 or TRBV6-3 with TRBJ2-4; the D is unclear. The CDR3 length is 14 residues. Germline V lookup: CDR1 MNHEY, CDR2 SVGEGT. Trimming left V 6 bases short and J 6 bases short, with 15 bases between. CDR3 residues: CASRRTGWGNIQYF. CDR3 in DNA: TGTGCCAGCAGACGAACTGGATGGGGAAACATTCAGTACTTC.

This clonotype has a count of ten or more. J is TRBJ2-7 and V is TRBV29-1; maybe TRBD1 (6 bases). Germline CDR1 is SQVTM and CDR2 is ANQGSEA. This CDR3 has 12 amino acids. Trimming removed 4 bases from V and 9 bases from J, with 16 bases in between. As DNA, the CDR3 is TGCAGCGTTGGACAAGACAGGATCCGGCAGTACTTC. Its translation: CSVGQDRIRQYF.